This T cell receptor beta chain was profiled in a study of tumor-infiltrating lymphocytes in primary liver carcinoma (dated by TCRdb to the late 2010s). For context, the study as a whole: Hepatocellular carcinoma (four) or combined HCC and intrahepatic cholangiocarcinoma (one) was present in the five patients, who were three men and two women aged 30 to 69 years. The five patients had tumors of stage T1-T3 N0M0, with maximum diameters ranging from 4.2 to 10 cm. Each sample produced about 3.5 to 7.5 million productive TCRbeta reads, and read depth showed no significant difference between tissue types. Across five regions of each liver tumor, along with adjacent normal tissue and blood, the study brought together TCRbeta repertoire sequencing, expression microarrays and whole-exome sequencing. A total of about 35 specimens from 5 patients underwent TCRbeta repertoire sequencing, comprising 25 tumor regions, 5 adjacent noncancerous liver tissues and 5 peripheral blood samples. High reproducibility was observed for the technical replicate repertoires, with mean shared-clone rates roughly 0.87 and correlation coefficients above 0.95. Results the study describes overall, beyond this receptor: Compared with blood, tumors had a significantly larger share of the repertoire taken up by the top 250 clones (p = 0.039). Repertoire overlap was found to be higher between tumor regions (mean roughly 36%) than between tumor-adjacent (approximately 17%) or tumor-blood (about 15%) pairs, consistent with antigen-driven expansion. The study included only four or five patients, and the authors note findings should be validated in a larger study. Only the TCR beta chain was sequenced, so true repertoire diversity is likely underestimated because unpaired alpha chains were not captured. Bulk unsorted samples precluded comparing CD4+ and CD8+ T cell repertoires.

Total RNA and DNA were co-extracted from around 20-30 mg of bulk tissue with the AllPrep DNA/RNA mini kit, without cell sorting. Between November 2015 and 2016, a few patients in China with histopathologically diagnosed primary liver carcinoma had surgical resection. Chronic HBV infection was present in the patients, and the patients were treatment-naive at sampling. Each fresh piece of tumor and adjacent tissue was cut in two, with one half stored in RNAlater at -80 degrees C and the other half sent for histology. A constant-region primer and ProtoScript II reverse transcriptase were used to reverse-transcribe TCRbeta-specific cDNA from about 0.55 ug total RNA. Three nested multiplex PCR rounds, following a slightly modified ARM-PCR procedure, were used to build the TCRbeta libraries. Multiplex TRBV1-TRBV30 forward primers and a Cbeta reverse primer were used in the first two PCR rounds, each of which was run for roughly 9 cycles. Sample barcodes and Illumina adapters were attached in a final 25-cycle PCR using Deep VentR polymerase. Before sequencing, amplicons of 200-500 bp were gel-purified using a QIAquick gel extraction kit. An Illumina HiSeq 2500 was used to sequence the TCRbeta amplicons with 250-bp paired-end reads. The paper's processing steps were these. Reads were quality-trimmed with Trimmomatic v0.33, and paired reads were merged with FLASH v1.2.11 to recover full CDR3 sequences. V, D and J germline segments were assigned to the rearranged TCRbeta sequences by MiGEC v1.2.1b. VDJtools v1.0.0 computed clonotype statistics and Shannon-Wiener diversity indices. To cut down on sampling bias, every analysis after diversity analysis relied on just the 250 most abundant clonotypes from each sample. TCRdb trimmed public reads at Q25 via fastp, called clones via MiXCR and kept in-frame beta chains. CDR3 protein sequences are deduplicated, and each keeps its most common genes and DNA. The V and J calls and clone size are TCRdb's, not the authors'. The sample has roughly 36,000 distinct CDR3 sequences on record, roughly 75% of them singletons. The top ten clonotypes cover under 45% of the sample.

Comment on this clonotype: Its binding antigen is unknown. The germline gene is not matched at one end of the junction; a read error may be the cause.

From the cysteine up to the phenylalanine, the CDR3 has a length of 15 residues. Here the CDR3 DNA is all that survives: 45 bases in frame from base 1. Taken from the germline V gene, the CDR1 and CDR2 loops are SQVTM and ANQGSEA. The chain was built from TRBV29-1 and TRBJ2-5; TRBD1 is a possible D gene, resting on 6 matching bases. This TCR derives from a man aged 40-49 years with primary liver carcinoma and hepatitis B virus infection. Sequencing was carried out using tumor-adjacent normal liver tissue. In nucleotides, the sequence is TGCGGCGTTGGGGCGACAGGACCTCCGAGGGAGACCCAGTACTTC. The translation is CGVGATGPPRETQYF. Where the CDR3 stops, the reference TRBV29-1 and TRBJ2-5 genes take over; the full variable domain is SAVISQKPSRDICQRGTSLTIQCQVDSQVTMMFWYRQQPGQSLTLIATANQGSEATYESGFVIDKFPISRPNLTFSTLTVSNMSPEDSSIYLCGVGATGPPRETQYFGPGTRLLVL.